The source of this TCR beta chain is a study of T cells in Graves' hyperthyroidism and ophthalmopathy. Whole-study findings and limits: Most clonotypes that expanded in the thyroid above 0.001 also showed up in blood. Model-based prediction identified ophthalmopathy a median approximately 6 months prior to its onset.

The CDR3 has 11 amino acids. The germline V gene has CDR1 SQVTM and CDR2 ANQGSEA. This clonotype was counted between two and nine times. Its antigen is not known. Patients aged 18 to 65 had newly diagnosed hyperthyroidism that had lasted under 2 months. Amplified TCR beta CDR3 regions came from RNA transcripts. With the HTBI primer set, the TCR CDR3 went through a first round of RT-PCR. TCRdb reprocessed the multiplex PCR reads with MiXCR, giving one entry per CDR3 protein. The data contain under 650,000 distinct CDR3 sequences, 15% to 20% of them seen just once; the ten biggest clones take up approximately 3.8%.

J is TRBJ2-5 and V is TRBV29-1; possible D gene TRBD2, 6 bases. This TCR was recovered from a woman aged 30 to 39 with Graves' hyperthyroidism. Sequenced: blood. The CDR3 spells CSAAGQETQYF. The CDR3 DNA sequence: TGCAGTGCTGCGGGACAAGAGACCCAGTACTTC.